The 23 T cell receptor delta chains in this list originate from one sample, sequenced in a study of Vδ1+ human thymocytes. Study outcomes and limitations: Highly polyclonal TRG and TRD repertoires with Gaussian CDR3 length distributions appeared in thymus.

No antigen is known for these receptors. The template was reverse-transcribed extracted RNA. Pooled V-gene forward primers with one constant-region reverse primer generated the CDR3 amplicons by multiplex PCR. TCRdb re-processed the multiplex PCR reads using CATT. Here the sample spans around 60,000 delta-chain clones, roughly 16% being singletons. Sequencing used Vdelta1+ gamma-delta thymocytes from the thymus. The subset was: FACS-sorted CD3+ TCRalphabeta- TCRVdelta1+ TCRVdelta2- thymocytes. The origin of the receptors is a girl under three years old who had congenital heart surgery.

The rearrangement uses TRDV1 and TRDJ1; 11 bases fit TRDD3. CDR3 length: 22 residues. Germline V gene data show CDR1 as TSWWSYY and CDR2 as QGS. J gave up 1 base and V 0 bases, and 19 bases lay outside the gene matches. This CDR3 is CALGELEFRLGDTTGATDKLIF. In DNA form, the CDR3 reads TGTGCTCTTGGGGAACTTGAATTTCGTTTGGGGGATACGACCGGGGCCACCGATAAACTCATCTTT.

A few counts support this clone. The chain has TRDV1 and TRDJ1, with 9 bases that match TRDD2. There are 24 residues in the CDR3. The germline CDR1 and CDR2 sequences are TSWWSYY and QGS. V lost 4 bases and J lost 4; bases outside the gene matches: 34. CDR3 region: CALGAPRHLPTSVGDHTKLDKLIF. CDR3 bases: TGTGCTCTTGGGGCCCCCAGACACCTTCCTACGTCGGTGGGGGACCACACCAAGCTCGATAAACTCATCTTT.

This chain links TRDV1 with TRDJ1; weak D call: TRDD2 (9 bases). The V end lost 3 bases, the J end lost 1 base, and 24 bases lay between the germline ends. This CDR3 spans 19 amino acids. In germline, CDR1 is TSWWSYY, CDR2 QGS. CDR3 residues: CALGDLPSYAGGPTDKLIF. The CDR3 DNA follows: TGTGCTCTTGGGGACTTGCCTTCCTACGCTGGGGGACCCACCGATAAACTCATCTTT.

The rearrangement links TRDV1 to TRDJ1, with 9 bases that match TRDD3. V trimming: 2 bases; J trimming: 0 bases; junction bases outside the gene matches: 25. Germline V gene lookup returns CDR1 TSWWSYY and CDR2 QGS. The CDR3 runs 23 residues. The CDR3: CALGERRGAIRLGDLPYTDKLIF. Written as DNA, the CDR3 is TGTGCTCTTGGGGAAAGGAGGGGGGCTATCAGACTGGGGGACTTACCGTACACCGATAAACTCATCTTT.

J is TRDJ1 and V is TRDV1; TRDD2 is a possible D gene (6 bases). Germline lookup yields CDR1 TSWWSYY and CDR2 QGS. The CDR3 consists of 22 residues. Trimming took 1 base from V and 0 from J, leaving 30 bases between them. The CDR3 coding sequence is TGTGCTCTTGGGGAACAGCCTTCCAGGAAGGGGGCCTACGGCTCCTACACCGATAAACTCATCTTT. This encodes CALGEQPSRKGAYGSYTDKLIF.

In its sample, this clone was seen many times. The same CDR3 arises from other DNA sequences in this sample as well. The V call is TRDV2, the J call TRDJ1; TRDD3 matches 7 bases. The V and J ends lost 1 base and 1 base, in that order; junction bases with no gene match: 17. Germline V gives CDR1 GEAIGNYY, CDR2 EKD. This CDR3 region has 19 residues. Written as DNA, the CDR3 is TGTGCCTGTGACACAGATCCTTTACGTAAGGGGGATTCCACCGATAAACTCATCTTT. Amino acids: CACDTDPLRKGDSTDKLIF.

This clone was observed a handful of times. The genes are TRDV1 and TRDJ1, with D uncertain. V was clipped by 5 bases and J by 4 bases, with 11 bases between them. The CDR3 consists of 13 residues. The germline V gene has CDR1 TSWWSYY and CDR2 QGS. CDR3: CALGKMGYDKLIF. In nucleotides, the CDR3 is TGTGCTCTTGGGAAAATGGGTTACGATAAACTCATCTTT.

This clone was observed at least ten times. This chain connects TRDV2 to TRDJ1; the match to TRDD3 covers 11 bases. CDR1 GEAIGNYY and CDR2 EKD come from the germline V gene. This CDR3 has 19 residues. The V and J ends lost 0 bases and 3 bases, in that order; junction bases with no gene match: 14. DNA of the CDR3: TGTGCCTGTGACACCGACTCTACAAGGGTGGGGGATACGGCCGATAAACTCATCTTT. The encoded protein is CACDTDSTRVGDTADKLIF.

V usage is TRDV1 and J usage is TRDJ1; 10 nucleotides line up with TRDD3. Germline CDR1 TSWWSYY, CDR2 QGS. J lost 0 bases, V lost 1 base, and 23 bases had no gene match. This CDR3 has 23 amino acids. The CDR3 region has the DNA TGTGCTCTTGGGGAACGAAGAAGTCCCTGGGGGATAGATAAGGGTTGGTACACCGATAAACTCATCTTT. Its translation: CALGERRSPWGIDKGWYTDKLIF.

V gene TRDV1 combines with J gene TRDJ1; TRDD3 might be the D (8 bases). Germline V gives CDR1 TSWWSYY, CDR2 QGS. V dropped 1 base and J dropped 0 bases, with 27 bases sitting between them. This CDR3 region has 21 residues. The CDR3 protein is CALGEQDASYVLGEHTDKLIF. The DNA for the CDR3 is TGTGCTCTTGGGGAACAAGATGCTTCCTATGTCCTGGGGGAACACACCGATAAACTCATCTTT.

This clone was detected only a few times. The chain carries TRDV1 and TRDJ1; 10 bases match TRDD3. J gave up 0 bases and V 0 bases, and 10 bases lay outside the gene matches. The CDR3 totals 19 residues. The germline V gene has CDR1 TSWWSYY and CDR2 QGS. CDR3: CALGELSTPGDTDTDKLIF. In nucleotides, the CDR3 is TGTGCTCTTGGGGAACTATCCACCCCGGGGGATACGGACACCGATAAACTCATCTTT.

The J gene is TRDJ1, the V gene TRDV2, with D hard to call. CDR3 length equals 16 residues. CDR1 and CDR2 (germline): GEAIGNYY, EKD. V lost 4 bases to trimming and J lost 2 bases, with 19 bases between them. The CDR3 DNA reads TGTGCCTGTGATCCCGTTCCCCCACTAGCGACCGATAAACTCATCTTT. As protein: CACDPVPPLATDKLIF.

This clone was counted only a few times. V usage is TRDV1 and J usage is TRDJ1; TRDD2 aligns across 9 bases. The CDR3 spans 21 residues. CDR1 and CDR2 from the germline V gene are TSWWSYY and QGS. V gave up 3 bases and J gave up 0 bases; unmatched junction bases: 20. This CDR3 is CALGDKPSYGAGWADTDKLIF. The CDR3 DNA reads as TGTGCTCTTGGGGACAAGCCTTCCTACGGAGCGGGCTGGGCGGACACCGATAAACTCATCTTT.

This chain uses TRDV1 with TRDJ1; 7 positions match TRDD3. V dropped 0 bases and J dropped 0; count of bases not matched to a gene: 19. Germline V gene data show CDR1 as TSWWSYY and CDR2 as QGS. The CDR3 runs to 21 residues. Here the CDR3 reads CALGELLGWGRHGPYTDKLIF. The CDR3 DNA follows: TGTGCTCTTGGGGAACTACTAGGTTGGGGGAGACATGGGCCGTACACCGATAAACTCATCTTT.

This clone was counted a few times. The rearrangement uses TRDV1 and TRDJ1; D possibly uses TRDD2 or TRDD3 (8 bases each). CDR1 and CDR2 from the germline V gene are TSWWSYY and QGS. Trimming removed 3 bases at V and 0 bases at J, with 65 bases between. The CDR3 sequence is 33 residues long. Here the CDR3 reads CALGDSQASYPPTQQSSYWGPRWGINYTDKLIF. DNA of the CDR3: TGTGCTCTTGGGGACTCCCAAGCTTCCTACCCACCTACCCAACAATCCTCCTACTGGGGGCCTAGGTGGGGAATTAATTACACCGATAAACTCATCTTT.

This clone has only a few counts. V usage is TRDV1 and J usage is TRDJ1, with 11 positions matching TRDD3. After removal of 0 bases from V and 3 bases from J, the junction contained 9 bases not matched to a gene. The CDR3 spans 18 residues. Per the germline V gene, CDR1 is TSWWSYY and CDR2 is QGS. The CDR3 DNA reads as TGTGCTCTTGGGGAACTGACGGCTGGGGGATACTTGCCCGATAAACTCATCTTT. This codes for CALGELTAGGYLPDKLIF.

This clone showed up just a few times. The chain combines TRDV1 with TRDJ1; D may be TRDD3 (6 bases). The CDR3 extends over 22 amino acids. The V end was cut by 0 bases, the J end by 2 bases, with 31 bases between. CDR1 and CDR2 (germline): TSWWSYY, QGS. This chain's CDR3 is CALGELTDHSHPTGCNTDKLIF. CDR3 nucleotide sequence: TGTGCTCTTGGGGAACTAACAGACCATTCCCACCCGACTGGGTGTAATACCGATAAACTCATCTTT.

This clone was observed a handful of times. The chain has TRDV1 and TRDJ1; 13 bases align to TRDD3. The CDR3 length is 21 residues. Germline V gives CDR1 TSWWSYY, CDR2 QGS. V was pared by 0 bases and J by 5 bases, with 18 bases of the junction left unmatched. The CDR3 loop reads CALGELGLPTYDWGIRDKLIF. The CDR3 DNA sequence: TGTGCTCTTGGGGAACTGGGGCTTCCGACTTATGACTGGGGGATACGTGATAAACTCATCTTT.

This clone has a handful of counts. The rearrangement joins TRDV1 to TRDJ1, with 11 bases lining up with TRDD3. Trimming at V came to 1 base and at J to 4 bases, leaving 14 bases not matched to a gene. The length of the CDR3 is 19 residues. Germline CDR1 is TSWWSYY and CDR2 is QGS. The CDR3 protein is CALGEQEVSWGILDDKLIF. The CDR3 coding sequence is TGTGCTCTTGGGGAACAGGAAGTTTCCTGGGGGATACTTGACGATAAACTCATCTTT.

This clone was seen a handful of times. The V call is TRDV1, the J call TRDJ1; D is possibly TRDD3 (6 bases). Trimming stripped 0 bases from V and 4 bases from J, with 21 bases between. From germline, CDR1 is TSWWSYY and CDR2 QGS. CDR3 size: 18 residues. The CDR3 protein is CALGELLVGGQNIDKLIF. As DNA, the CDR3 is TGTGCTCTTGGGGAACTACTGGTTGGGGGCCAAAACATCGATAAACTCATCTTT.

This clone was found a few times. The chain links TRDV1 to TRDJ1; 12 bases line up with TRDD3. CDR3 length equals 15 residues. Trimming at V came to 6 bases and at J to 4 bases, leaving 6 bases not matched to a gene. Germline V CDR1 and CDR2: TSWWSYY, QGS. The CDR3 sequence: CALGGLGDTFDKLIF. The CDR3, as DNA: TGTGCTCTTGGCGGACTGGGGGATACCTTCGATAAACTCATCTTT.

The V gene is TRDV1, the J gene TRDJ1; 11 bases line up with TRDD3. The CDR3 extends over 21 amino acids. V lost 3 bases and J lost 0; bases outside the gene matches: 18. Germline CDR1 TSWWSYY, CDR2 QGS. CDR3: CALGEPFSVGDTRCYTDKLIF. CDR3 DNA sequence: TGTGCTCTTGGGGAGCCATTTTCGGTGGGGGATACGCGTTGTTACACCGATAAACTCATCTTT.

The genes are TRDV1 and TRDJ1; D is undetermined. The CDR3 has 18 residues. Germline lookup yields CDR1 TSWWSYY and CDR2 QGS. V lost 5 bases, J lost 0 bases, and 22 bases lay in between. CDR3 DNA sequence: TGTGCTCTTGGGCGTAAGGTCGGGTCCCGCCAGTACACCGATAAACTCATCTTT. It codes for CALGRKVGSRQYTDKLIF.